This T cell receptor (beta chain) was sequenced for a study of cytomegalovirus exposure and HLA in healthy donors. Study-level information: Sequencing of about 179 million T cells in an earlier analysis found 95 million to 120 million unique TCR beta sequences. General study points: Prior analysis indicated that the majority of TCR beta V segments exhibited productivity approximately 87% or approximately 30% of the time.

Primers included in the PCR were 60 Vbeta and 13 Jbeta primers. The table came from immunoSEQ multiplex PCR; TCRdb's copy has only in-frame clones and leaves some out. In the table there are over 200,000 clones, more than 75% of which are singletons. CDR1 is MGHRA, CDR2 YSYEKL, per germline. V was clipped by 4 bases and J by 5 bases; unmatched bases: 8. This CDR3 has 15 residues. About this clone: The antigen is unknown.

This chain uses TRBV4-1 with TRBJ2-1; 7 positions match TRBD2. This sequence originates from a human donor in good health. The sample comprised PBMCs. The CDR3 coding sequence is TGCGCCAGCAGCCTCCGGGCTAGCGGAAACAATGAGCAGTTCTTC. This sequence encodes CASSLRASGNNEQFF.